Shown below are 13 T cell receptor beta chains from a single sample sequenced in a study of blood T cell repertoires in COVID-19. Assay used: immunoSEQ multiplex PCR; TCRdb lists only in-frame clones, some missing. The profile shows 310,000 or so clones, about 90% of them singletons. Sequenced sample: PBMCs or T cells enriched from blood (not recorded which). The source is a woman in her twenties or thirties who had recovered from COVID-19.

Regarding this clone: An end of the junction differs from the germline gene, which may be a read error. The genes are TRBV18 and TRBJ2-5; maybe TRBD1 (5 bases). This CDR3 comprises 13 residues. In germline, CDR1 is KGHSH, CDR2 LQKENI. In DNA form, the CDR3 reads TGTGCCACCTCAAGGAGTGGGGCGGATTTTATGTACTTC. Residues: CATSRSGADFMYF.

The gene calls are TRBV19 and TRBJ1-5, with 9 nucleotides matching TRBD1. This CDR3 spans 15 amino acids. Germline V gives CDR1 LNHDA, CDR2 SQIVND (reference sequence). The V gene end was trimmed by 6 bases and the J gene end by 6 bases; junction bases not matched to a gene: 9. CDR3 nucleotides: TGTGCCAGTAGCCGACCCACAGGGGGCGGTCAGCCCCAGCATTTT. It encodes CASSRPTGGGQPQHF.

This rearrangement joins TRBV19 to TRBJ1-2; D unclear. Per germline, CDR1 LNHDA and CDR2 SQIVND (reference sequence). V was trimmed by 5 bases and J by 0 bases, leaving 13 bases between them. The CDR3 spans 15 residues. The CDR3 DNA sequence: TGTGCCAGTAGTGACTTAGACTTGGCTAACTATGGCTACACCTTC. This codes for CASSDLDLANYGYTF.

The chain uses TRBV6-5 and TRBJ2-3; the match to TRBD1 covers 11 bases. This CDR3 has 15 amino acids. V dropped 6 bases and J dropped 5; count of bases not matched to a gene: 7. Germline V lookup: CDR1 MNHEY, CDR2 SVGAGI. DNA of the CDR3: TGTGCCAGCAGCCGGGACAGGGGGACGGGAGATACGCAGTATTTT. Translating gives CASSRDRGTGDTQYF.

The chain recombines TRBV25-1 with TRBJ1-2; D might be TRBD1 (6 bases). Trimming shortened V by 3 bases and J by 8 bases, and 13 bases separated the two germline ends. The germline gives CDR1 MGHDK, CDR2 SYGVNS. The CDR3 runs to 13 residues. The CDR3 coding sequence is TGTGCCAGCAGTGACCCGGACAGCAGGGGCTACACCTTC. Protein sequence: CASSDPDSRGYTF.

The CDR3 DNA reads TGTGCCAGCAGCGGGGGACAGGGGGGTTTCTCCCACAAGTACTTC. This gives the protein CASSGGQGGFSHKYF. This chain joins TRBV9 and TRBJ2-7, with TRBD1 identical over 11 bases. V trimming: 3 bases; J trimming: 11 bases; junction bases outside the gene matches: 13. CDR1 SGDLS and CDR2 YYNGEE come from the germline V gene. This CDR3 is built from 15 residues.

This rearrangement joins TRBV5-6 to TRBJ1-2, with 9 bases aligning to TRBD1. The germline V gene encodes CDR1 SGHDT and CDR2 YYEEEE. Trimming took 4 bases from V and 7 from J; bases not matched to a gene: 5. The CDR3 has 13 amino acids. CDR3 nucleotides: TGTGCCAGCAGCCCGGACAGGGGTGCTGGCTACACCTTC. Encoded protein: CASSPDRGAGYTF.

The gene calls are TRBV5-1 and TRBJ1-4; D is uncertain. Germline V gene lookup returns CDR1 SGHRS and CDR2 YFSETQ. The V gene lost 4 bases and the J gene lost 8 bases, with 15 bases spanning the gap. The CDR3 loop spans 14 amino acids. CDR3 in DNA: TGCGCCAGCAGCCCACCTCGAGATAACGAAAAACTGTTTTTT. This sequence encodes CASSPPRDNEKLFF.

The rearrangement uses TRBV24-1 and TRBJ2-1; 7 nucleotides agree with TRBD1. With V trimmed by 5 bases and J by 10 bases, 7 bases remained unmatched. CDR1 is KGHDR, CDR2 SFDVKD, per germline. This CDR3 contains 13 residues. CDR3 nucleotide sequence: TGTGCCACCAGTGCAGGGGGTTCGAGGGAGCAGTTCTTC. Translation gives CATSAGGSREQFF.

V usage is TRBV6-5 and J usage is TRBJ1-6, with 7 bases aligning to TRBD1. J lost 3 bases, V lost 9 bases, and 2 bases had no gene match. The CDR3 loop spans 13 amino acids. Germline assignment: CDR1 MNHEY and CDR2 SVGAGI. The CDR3 DNA reads TGTGCCAGTGGGACAGACTATAATTCACCCCTCCACTTT. Translated: CASGTDYNSPLHF.

This chain connects TRBV14 to TRBJ1-1; D is undetermined. CDR3 length: 15 residues. Trimming left V 1 base short and J 1 base short, with 10 bases between. CDR1 and CDR2 from the germline V gene are SGHDN and FVKESK. In nucleotides, the CDR3 is TGTGCCAGCAGCCAAGTCCGTTCCCCGAACACTGAAGCTTTCTTT. As protein: CASSQVRSPNTEAFF.

This clone was picked up one time. The rearrangement links TRBV5-6 to TRBJ1-2; the D is unclear. The V and J ends lost 3 bases and 7 bases respectively, with 10 bases between them. This CDR3 is built from 12 residues. CDR1 and CDR2 from the germline V gene are SGHDT and YYEEEE. CDR3 nucleotide sequence: TGTGCCAGCAGCTCCCAGGTCGGTGGCTACACCTTC. Amino acids: CASSSQVGGYTF.

This chain links TRBV7-9 with TRBJ1-1; TRBD1 might be the D (6 bases). The CDR3 covers 12 residues. The ends were cut back, 5 bases at V and 11 bases at J, with 15 bases in the middle. Germline values: CDR1 SEHNR, CDR2 FQNEAQ (reference sequence). DNA for the CDR3: TGTGCCAGCAGCGAAGGACAGCAAAGGGCTTTCTTT. The encoded protein is CASSEGQQRAFF. Based on the CDR3 plus reference TRBV7-9 and TRBJ1-1, the full variable domain is DTGVSQNPRHKITKRGQNVTFRCDPISEHNRLYWYRQTLGQGPEFLTYFQNEAQLEKSRLLSDRFSAERPKGSFSTLEIQRTEQGDSAMYLCASSEGQQRAFFGQGTRLTVV.